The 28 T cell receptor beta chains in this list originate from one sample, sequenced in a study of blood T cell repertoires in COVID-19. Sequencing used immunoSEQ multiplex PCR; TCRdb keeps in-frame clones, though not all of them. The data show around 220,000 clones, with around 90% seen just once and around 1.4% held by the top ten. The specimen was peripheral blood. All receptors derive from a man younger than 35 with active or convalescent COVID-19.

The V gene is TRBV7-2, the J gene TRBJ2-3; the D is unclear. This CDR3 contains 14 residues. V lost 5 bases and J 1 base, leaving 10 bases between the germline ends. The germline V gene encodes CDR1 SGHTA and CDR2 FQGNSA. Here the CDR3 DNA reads TGTGCCAGCAGCCCCAGGTGGGGCACAGATACGCAGTATTTT. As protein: CASSPRWGTDTQYF.

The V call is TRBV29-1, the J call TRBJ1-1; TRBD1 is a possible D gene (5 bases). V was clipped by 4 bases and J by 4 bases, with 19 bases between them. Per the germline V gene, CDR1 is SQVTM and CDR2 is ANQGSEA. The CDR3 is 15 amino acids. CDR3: CSVAPEAGRGTEAFF. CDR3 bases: TGCAGCGTTGCGCCCGAGGCAGGGAGGGGCACTGAAGCTTTCTTT.

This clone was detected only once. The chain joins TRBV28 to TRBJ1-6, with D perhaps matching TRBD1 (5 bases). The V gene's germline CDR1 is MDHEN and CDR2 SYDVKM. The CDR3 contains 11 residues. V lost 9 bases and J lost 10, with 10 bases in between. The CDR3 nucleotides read TGTGCCAGTTCGGACAACTCACCCCTCCACTTT. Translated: CASSDNSPLHF.

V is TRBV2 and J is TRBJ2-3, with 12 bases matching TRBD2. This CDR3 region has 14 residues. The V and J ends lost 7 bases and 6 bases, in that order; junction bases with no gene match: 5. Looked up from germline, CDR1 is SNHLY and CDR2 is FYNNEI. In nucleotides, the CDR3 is TGTGCCAGCACAGCTAGCGGGAGGGGGGATACGCAGTATTTT. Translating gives CASTASGRGDTQYF.

CDR3 sequence reads: CSVEGGLARETQYF. The CDR3 DNA reads as TGCAGCGTTGAAGGTGGCCTAGCCAGGGAGACCCAGTACTTC. This sequence joins TRBV29-1 and TRBJ2-5; perhaps TRBD2 as D (5 bases). Trimming took 1 base from V and 5 from J, leaving 14 bases between them. This CDR3 comprises 14 residues. CDR1 and CDR2 (germline): SQVTM, ANQGSEA.

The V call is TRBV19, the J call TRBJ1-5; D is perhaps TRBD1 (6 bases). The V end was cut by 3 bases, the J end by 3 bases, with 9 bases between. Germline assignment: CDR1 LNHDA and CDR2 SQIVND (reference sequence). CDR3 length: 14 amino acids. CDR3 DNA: TGTGCCAGTAGTATTGGGGACAACAATCAGCCCCAGCATTTT. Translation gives CASSIGDNNQPQHF.

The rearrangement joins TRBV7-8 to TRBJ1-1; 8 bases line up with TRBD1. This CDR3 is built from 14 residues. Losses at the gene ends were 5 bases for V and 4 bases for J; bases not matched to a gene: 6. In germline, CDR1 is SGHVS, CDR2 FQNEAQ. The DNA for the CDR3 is TGTGCCAGCAGCAAACAGGGGGAGCGCACTGAAGCTTTCTTT. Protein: CASSKQGERTEAFF.

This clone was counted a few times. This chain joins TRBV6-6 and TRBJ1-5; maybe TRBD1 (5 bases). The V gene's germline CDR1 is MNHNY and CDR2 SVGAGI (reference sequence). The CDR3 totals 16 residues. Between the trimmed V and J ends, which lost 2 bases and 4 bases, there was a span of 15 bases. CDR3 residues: CASSYDRGGANQPQHF. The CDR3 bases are TGTGCCAGCAGTTACGACAGAGGTGGGGCTAATCAGCCCCAGCATTTT.

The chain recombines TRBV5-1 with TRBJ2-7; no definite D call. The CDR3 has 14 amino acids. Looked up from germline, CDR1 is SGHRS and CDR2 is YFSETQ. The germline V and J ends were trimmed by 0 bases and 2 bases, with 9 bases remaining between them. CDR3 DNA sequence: TGCGCCAGCAGCTTGGCCCTAGGTACCTACGAGCAGTACTTC. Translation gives CASSLALGTYEQYF.

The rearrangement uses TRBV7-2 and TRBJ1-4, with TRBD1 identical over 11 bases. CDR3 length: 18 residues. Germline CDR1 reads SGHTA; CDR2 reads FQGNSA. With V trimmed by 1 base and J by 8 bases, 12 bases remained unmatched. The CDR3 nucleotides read TGTGCCAGCAGCTTAGGCCTTTTAGCGGGACAGGGGGGGGAAAAACTGTTTTTT. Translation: CASSLGLLAGQGGEKLFF.

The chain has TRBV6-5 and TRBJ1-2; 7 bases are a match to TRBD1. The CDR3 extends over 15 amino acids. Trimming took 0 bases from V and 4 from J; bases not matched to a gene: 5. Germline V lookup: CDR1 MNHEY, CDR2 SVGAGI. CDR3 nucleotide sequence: TGTGCCAGCAGTTACTCGACAGGGTATGGCTATGGCTACACCTTC. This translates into CASSYSTGYGYGYTF.

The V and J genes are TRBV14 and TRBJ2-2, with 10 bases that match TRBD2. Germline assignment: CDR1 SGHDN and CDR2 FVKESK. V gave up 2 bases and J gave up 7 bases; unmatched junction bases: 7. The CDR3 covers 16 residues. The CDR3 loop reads CASSQSAGGFVGELFF. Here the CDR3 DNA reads TGTGCCAGCAGCCAATCAGCGGGAGGGTTCGTCGGGGAGCTGTTTTTT.

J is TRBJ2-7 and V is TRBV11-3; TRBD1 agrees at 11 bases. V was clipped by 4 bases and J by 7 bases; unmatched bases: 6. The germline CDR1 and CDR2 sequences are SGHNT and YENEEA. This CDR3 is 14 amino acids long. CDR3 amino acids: CASSYGQGAREQYF. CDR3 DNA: TGTGCCAGCAGCTATGGACAGGGGGCGAGGGAGCAGTACTTC.

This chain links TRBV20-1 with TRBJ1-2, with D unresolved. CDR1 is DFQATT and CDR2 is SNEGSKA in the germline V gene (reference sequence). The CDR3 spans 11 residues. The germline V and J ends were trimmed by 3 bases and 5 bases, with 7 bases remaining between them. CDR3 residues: CSASNPYGYTF. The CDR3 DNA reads TGCAGTGCTAGTAATCCTTATGGCTACACCTTC.

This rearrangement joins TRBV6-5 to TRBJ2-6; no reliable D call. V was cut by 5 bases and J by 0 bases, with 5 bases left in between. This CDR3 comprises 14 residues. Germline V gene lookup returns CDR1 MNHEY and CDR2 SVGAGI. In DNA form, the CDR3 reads TGTGCCAGCAGTAGCTCCTCTGGGGCCAACGTCCTGACTTTC. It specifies CASSSSSGANVLTF.

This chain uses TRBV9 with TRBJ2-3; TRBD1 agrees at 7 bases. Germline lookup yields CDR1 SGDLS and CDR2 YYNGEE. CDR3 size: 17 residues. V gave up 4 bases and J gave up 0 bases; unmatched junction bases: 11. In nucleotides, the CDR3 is TGTGCCAGCAGCTCAGACAGGGTGTGGGCCAGCACAGATACGCAGTATTTT. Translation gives CASSSDRVWASTDTQYF.

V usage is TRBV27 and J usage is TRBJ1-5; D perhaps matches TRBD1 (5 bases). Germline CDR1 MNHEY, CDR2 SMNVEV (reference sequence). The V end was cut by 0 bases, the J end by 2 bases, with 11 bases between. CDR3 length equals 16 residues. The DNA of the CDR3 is TGTGCCAGCAGTTTATCGGTCGGAGGGGGCAATCAGCCCCAGCATTTT. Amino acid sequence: CASSLSVGGGNQPQHF.

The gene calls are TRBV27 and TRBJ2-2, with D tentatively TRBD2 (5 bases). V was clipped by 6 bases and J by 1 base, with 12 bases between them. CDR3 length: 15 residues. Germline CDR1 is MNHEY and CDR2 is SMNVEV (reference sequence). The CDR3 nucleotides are TGTGCCAGCAGGCTGGGCGGGCTGAACACCGGGGAGCTGTTTTTT. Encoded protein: CASRLGGLNTGELFF.

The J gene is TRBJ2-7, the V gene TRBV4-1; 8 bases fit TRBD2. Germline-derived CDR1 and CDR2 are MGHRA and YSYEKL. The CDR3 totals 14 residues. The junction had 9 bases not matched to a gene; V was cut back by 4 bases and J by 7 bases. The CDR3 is CASSRELAAREQYF. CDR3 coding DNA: TGCGCCAGCAGCCGTGAACTAGCGGCCCGTGAGCAGTACTTC.

The CDR3, as DNA: TGTGCCAGCAGCTTCTCTCCAGCGGGAAACTCCTACAATGAGCAGTTCTTC. This translates into CASSFSPAGNSYNEQFF. The chain carries TRBV11-2 and TRBJ2-1; 7 bases map to TRBD2. The germline V gene encodes CDR1 SGHAT and CDR2 FQNNGV. V shed 3 bases, J shed 0 bases, and the junction held 8 bases outside the gene matches. The CDR3 runs 17 residues.

CDR3 bases: TGTGCCAGCAGCCCCGACAGGGATCCTACCTCTGGAAACACCATATATTTT. Translation: CASSPDRDPTSGNTIYF. This rearrangement joins TRBV7-9 to TRBJ1-3; TRBD1 matches 7 bases. The V gene end was trimmed by 5 bases and the J gene end by 0 bases; junction bases not matched to a gene: 10. Germline V CDR1 and CDR2: SEHNR, FQNEAQ (reference sequence). The CDR3 is 17 amino acids.

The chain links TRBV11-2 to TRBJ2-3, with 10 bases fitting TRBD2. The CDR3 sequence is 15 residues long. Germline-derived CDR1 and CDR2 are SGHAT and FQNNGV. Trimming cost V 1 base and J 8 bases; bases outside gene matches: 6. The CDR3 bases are TGTGCCAGCAGCTTAGGCCTAGCGGGAGTCGGTACGCAGTATTTT. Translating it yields CASSLGLAGVGTQYF.

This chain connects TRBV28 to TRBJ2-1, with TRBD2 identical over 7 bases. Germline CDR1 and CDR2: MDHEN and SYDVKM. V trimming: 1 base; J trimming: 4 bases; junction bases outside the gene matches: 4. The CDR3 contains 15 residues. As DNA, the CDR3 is TGTGCCAGCAGTTTATTGGGGGGGTCGTACAATGAGCAGTTCTTC. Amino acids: CASSLLGGSYNEQFF.

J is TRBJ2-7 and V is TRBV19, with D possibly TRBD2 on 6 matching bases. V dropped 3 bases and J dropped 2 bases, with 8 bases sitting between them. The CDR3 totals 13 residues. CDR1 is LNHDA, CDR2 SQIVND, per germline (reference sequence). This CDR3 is CASSMRDPYEQYF. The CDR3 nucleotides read TGTGCCAGTAGTATGCGGGACCCCTACGAGCAGTACTTC.

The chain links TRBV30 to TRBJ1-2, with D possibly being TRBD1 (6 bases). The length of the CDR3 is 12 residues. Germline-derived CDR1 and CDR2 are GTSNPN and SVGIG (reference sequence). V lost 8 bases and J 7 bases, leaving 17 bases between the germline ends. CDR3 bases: TGTGCCCTACTCCAACAGGGAACTGGCTACACCTTC. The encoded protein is CALLQQGTGYTF.

CDR3 coding DNA: TGTGCCAGCAGTTACTTCTATGAAGCTTTCTTT. The encoded protein is CASSYFYEAFF. The J gene is TRBJ1-1, the V gene TRBV6-2 or TRBV6-3; D is unresolved. V lost 1 base and J 7 bases, leaving 4 bases between the germline ends. Germline V gene data show CDR1 as MNHEY and CDR2 as SVGEGT. The CDR3 length is 11 residues.

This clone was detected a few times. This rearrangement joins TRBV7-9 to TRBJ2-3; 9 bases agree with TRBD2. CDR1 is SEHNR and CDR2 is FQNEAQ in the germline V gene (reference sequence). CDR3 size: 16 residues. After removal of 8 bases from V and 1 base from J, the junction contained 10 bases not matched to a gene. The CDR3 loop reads CASVLAGGSGTDTQYF. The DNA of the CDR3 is TGTGCCAGCGTCCTTGCGGGAGGGTCAGGCACAGATACGCAGTATTTT.

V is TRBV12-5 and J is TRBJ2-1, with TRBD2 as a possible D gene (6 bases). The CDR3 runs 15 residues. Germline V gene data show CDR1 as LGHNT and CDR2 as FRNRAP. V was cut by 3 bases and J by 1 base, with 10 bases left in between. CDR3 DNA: TGTGCTAGTGGTTTTGGAGGGGTGTCCTACAATGAGCAGTTCTTC. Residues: CASGFGGVSYNEQFF. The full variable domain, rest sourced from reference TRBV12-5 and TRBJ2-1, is DARVTQTPRHKVTEMGQEVTMRCQPILGHNTVFWYRQTMMQGLELLAYFRNRAPLDDSGMPKDRFSAEMPDATLATLKIQPSEPRDSAVYFCASGFGGVSYNEQFFGPGTRLTVL.